A selection of T cell receptor beta chains follows, all from one sample in a study of early stage breast cancer tumors. Produced via immunoSEQ multiplex PCR; TCRdb's table is partial and in-frame only. The data show about 72,000 clones, with around four fifths seen just once and around 3.4% held by the top ten. The source material was blood. The receptors were gathered from a person in their sixties or seventies with breast cancer. The CDR3 runs from the conserved cysteine through the conserved F or W. A D gene is named only where the DNA matches it firmly. Clone size, where shown, is once, few, many, or a class for clones that have expanded.

v_call: TRBV2
d_call: TRBD2
j_call: TRBJ2-3
clone_size: NA
cdr3_nt: TGTGCCAGCAGAGCAATTGCGGGGGGAGGCACAGATACGCAGTATTTT
cdr3_aa: CASRAIAGGGTDTQYF

v_call: TRBV5-1
d_call: TRBD1
j_call: TRBJ2-1
clone_size: NA
cdr3_nt: TGCGCCAGCACCTCAACCGGGACAGTCTACAATGAGCAGTTCTTC
cdr3_aa: CASTSTGTVYNEQFF

v_call: TRBV30
d_call: TRBD1
j_call: TRBJ2-5
clone_size: NA
cdr3_nt: TGTGCCTACGGACAGGGATGGGAGACCCAGTACTTC
cdr3_aa: CAYGQGWETQYF

v_call: TRBV7-9
d_call: NA
j_call: TRBJ1-4
clone_size: NA
cdr3_nt: TGTGCCAGCACTGAGAGGGGAAATGAAAAACTGTTTTTT
cdr3_aa: CASTERGNEKLFF

v_call: TRBV2
d_call: TRBD1
j_call: TRBJ1-2
clone_size: NA
cdr3_nt: TGTGCCAGCAGTCCGGACAGGTTTGGAGGTGGCTACACCTTC
cdr3_aa: CASSPDRFGGGYTF

v_call: TRBV11-2
d_call: TRBD2
j_call: TRBJ2-7
clone_size: NA
cdr3_nt: TGTGCCAGCACCCCAGCGGGGGCCTCCTCCTACGAGCAGTACTTC
cdr3_aa: CASTPAGASSYEQYF

v_call: TRBV11-2
d_call: NA
j_call: TRBJ1-3
clone_size: NA
cdr3_nt: TGTGCCAGCAGCTTAGTGGGGGCAATCTCTGGAAACACCATATATTTT
cdr3_aa: CASSLVGAISGNTIYF

v_call: TRBV5-8
d_call: NA
j_call: TRBJ1-2
clone_size: NA
cdr3_nt: TGTGCCAGCAGGGTTACGGGGGGGGCGGTCGCTGGCTACACCTTC
cdr3_aa: CASRVTGGAVAGYTF

v_call: TRBV18
d_call: NA
j_call: TRBJ2-7
clone_size: once
cdr3_nt: TGTGCCAGCTCACCGGGCCAGGGTGGCGAGCAGTACTTC
cdr3_aa: CASSPGQGGEQYF

v_call: TRBV7-9
d_call: NA
j_call: TRBJ2-7
clone_size: few
cdr3_nt: TGTGCCAGCAGCCCCGCGGCCTACGAGCAGTACTTC
cdr3_aa: CASSPAAYEQYF

v_call: TRBV7-7
d_call: TRBD1
j_call: TRBJ2-1
clone_size: NA
cdr3_nt: TGTGCTAGCAGCCCTTCGGACAGGGTCACTGAGCAGTTCTTC
cdr3_aa: CASSPSDRVTEQFF

v_call: TRBV4-2
d_call: TRBD2
j_call: TRBJ2-1
clone_size: NA
cdr3_nt: TGTGCCAGCAGCCAAGCGCAGGGACTAGCGGGGAACAATGAGCAGTTCTTC
cdr3_aa: CASSQAQGLAGNNEQFF

v_call: TRBV19
d_call: TRBD1
j_call: TRBJ1-5
clone_size: few
cdr3_nt: TGTGCCAGTACCCAACGGGCAGGGGGCGGGCAGCCCCAGCATTTT
cdr3_aa: CASTQRAGGGQPQHF

v_call: TRBV30
d_call: TRBD2
j_call: TRBJ2-5
clone_size: NA
cdr3_nt: TGTGCCTGGAGTGTACGGGCTAGCGGGGGCGGGGAGACCCAGTACTTC
cdr3_aa: CAWSVRASGGGETQYF

v_call: TRBV5-4
d_call: TRBD2
j_call: TRBJ2-7
clone_size: few
cdr3_nt: TGTGCCAGCAGCCTAGGCGGGAGGGAAGACGAGCAGTACTTC
cdr3_aa: CASSLGGREDEQYF

v_call: TRBV2
d_call: NA
j_call: TRBJ2-1
clone_size: NA
cdr3_nt: TGTGCCAGCAGGAGCCCTGACGGGGATGAGCAGTTCTTC
cdr3_aa: CASRSPDGDEQFF